This passage covers 18 T cell receptor beta chains from one sample sequenced in a study of T-cell memory formation after mild COVID-19 (dated by TCRdb to the early 2020s). Library preparation employed 5' RACE. For sequencing, an Illumina NovaSeq 6000 was employed. The public reads were quality trimmed at Q25 with fastp and then assembled into clones with MiXCR by TCRdb, keeping productive beta chains. Duplicate CDR3 protein sequences are folded into a single record with the most common DNA and genes. Counted in this sample were more than 150,000 distinct CDR3 sequences; around a fifth of them appeared once. The ten largest clones capture 23% of the sample. Specimen: PBMCs or a T cell subset sorted from them (not recorded which). These receptors were obtained from an adult woman who had mild COVID-19 (a few samples of this study predate the infection). The sample titles of this study are shuffled in the database, so cell type and time point are left out; the donor was told from shared clones.

This clonotype was recorded at least ten times. The genes are TRBV5-5 and TRBJ2-7; tentatively, D is TRBD1 (5 bases). V lost 4 bases, J lost 6 bases, and 11 bases lay in between. Germline assignment: CDR1 SGHKS and CDR2 YYEKEE (reference sequence). The CDR3 has 12 amino acids. The chain's CDR3 is CASSDQGTEQYF. The CDR3 bases are TGTGCCAGCAGCGACCAGGGAACCGAGCAGTACTTC. The variable domain in full, completed from reference TRBV5-5 and TRBJ2-7, reads DAGVTQSPTHLIKTRGQQVTLRCSPISGHKSVSWYQQVLGQGPQFIFQYYEKEERGRGNFPDRFSARQFPNYSSELNVNALLLGDSALYLCASSDQGTEQYFGPGTRLTVT.

The rearrangement uses TRBV5-6 and TRBJ2-1, with D possibly TRBD2 on 5 matching bases. CDR3 length equals 14 residues. V was shortened by 0 bases and J by 5 bases, with 9 bases between the two germline ends. Germline V gene lookup returns CDR1 SGHDT and CDR2 YYEEEE. CDR3 loop: CASSLAGVHNEQFF. The CDR3, as DNA: TGTGCCAGCAGCTTGGCCGGGGTGCACAATGAGCAGTTCTTC.

This clonotype was detected only a few times. The chain is built from TRBV20-1 and TRBJ2-7; the D gene is possibly TRBD1 (5 bases). CDR3 length equals 14 residues. Trimming removed 5 bases from V and 3 bases from J, with 17 bases in between. From germline, CDR1 is DFQATT and CDR2 SNEGSKA (reference sequence). The CDR3 nucleotides are TGCAGTGCTGGGGCCCTTGGGCCGAACTACGAGCAGTACTTC. Protein: CSAGALGPNYEQYF.

The genes are TRBV29-1 and TRBJ1-2; the D is unclear. The length of the CDR3 is 11 residues. Germline values: CDR1 SQVTM, CDR2 ANQGSEA. The V and J ends lost 8 bases and 5 bases respectively, with 12 bases between them. The chain's CDR3 is CSHLDGYGYTF. The CDR3 DNA reads as TGCAGCCACCTGGATGGGTATGGCTACACCTTC.

This clonotype was found a few times. J is TRBJ2-3 and V is TRBV7-6; 10 nucleotides agree with TRBD2. The junction had 6 bases not matched to a gene; V was cut back by 4 bases and J by 2 bases. The length of the CDR3 is 16 residues. The germline gives CDR1 SGHVS, CDR2 FNYEAQ. The CDR3 is CASSSIAGGLTDTQYF. CDR3 nucleotides: TGTGCCAGCAGCTCCATAGCGGGGGGACTCACAGATACGCAGTATTTT.

This rearrangement joins TRBV12-3 or TRBV12-4 to TRBJ2-1, with 7 nucleotides matching TRBD2. With 2 bases clipped from V and 4 bases from J, the junction kept 5 bases outside the gene matches. The CDR3 extends over 15 amino acids. In DNA form, the CDR3 reads TGTGCCAGCAGTTTACGGGGGGACGTATACAATGAGCAGTTCTTC. It codes for CASSLRGDVYNEQFF.

This clonotype was seen only a few times. The V call is TRBV5-6, the J call TRBJ2-1; TRBD2 agrees at 9 bases. The CDR3 is 12 amino acids. The junction had 6 bases not matched to a gene; V was cut back by 4 bases and J by 13 bases. CDR1 is SGHDT, CDR2 YYEEEE, per germline. CDR3 nucleotide sequence: TGTGCCAGCAGCGTAGCGGGGGAACCTCAGTTCTTC. It codes for CASSVAGEPQFF.

In its sample, this clonotype was seen a few times. The chain has TRBV4-1 and TRBJ2-2; D is ambiguous. The CDR3 is made up of 12 amino acids. V lost 2 bases and J 8 bases, leaving 6 bases between the germline ends. CDR1 and CDR2 from the germline V gene are MGHRA and YSYEKL. The CDR3 nucleotides are TGCGCCAGCAGCCAACCTAGGGGGGAGCTGTTTTTT. This encodes CASSQPRGELFF.

The chain uses TRBV4-1 and TRBJ1-2; the D gene is possibly TRBD1 (6 bases). Germline CDR1 is MGHRA and CDR2 is YSYEKL. Trimming removed 1 base at V and 5 bases at J, with 11 bases between. The CDR3 spans 14 residues. The CDR3 nucleotides read TGCGCCAGCAGCCAAGTGAAGGGGGTATATGGCTACACCTTC. This codes for CASSQVKGVYGYTF.

The chain recombines TRBV20-1 with TRBJ1-1; D perhaps matches TRBD1 (6 bases). V was shortened by 0 bases and J by 3 bases, with 11 bases between the two germline ends. Germline loops: CDR1 DFQATT, CDR2 SNEGSKA (reference sequence). The CDR3 consists of 14 residues. In DNA form, the CDR3 reads TGCAGTGCTAGAGACCACAGGGTTGACACTGAAGCTTTCTTT. It is translated as CSARDHRVDTEAFF.

This clonotype was observed at least ten times. This sequence joins TRBV5-1 and TRBJ2-2; 15 bases match TRBD2. The CDR3 covers 17 residues. Trimming at V came to 4 bases and at J to 4 bases, leaving 5 bases not matched to a gene. Germline lookup yields CDR1 SGHRS and CDR2 YFSETQ. The CDR3 nucleotides are TGCGCCAGCAGCGCGGGACTAGCGGGAGGTTTCACCGGGGAGCTGTTTTTT. This codes for CASSAGLAGGFTGELFF.

The V gene is TRBV5-1, the J gene TRBJ2-1; 9 positions agree with TRBD2. V was clipped by 0 bases and J by 3 bases; unmatched bases: 4. This CDR3 is built from 16 residues. Germline V gene sequence: CDR1 SGHRS, CDR2 YFSETQ. CDR3 bases: TGCGCCAGCAGCTTGGAGGCTAGCGGGGACTACAATGAGCAGTTCTTC. Its translation: CASSLEASGDYNEQFF.

The gene calls are TRBV6-5 and TRBJ2-1; 9 bases are shared with TRBD1. The CDR3 runs to 16 residues. CDR1 MNHEY and CDR2 SVGAGI come from the germline V gene. V lost 4 bases, J lost 8 bases, and 12 bases stayed unmatched. Here the CDR3 reads CASSFQEGDRAYEQFF. In nucleotides, the CDR3 is TGTGCCAGCAGTTTCCAGGAGGGGGACAGGGCATATGAGCAGTTCTTC.

This sequence joins TRBV7-9 and TRBJ2-5, with D unresolved. CDR1 is SEHNR, CDR2 FQNEAQ, per germline (reference sequence). V was clipped by 1 base and J by 1 base, with 4 bases between them. The CDR3 runs 13 residues. In nucleotides, the CDR3 is TGTGCCAGCAGCTTAGGAGGCCAAGAGACCCAGTACTTC. Its translation: CASSLGGQETQYF.

This clonotype was observed a handful of times. DNA of the CDR3: TGTGCCAGCAGCCACGACGTGAACACTGAAGCTTTCTTT. It is translated as CASSHDVNTEAFF. The J gene is TRBJ1-1, the V gene TRBV13; D not certain. V was cut by 5 bases and J by 0 bases, with 7 bases left in between. The CDR3 spans 13 residues. CDR1 and CDR2 (germline): PRHDT, FYEKMQ (reference sequence).

The genes are TRBV29-1 and TRBJ1-2, with a tentative D call TRBD1 (6 bases). The CDR3 is 11 residues long. Germline-derived CDR1 and CDR2 are SQVTM and ANQGSEA. Trimming stripped 7 bases from V and 8 bases from J, with 14 bases between. CDR3 nucleotides: TGCAGCGGCCGGGACAAGCACGGCTACACCTTC. This gives the protein CSGRDKHGYTF.

The chain carries TRBV4-1 and TRBJ1-2; no clear D. V lost 1 base, J lost 7 bases, and 4 bases lay in between. CDR3 length: 11 amino acids. CDR1 and CDR2 from the germline V gene are MGHRA and YSYEKL. CDR3 bases: TGCGCCAGCAGCCAAGGAGCTGGCTACACCTTC. It specifies CASSQGAGYTF.

CDR3 region: CASSSSTVNYGYTF. Written as DNA, the CDR3 is TGTGCCAGCAGTTCGTCGACAGTTAACTATGGCTACACCTTC. The chain joins TRBV12-3 or TRBV12-4 to TRBJ1-2; D might be TRBD1 (5 bases). This CDR3 has 14 amino acids. The V end was cut by 4 bases, the J end by 1 base, with 10 bases between.